The clone carrying this T cell receptor (beta chain) has a handful of counts. Its target is not known. This sample stems from a study of beta chain features in type 1 diabetes. Study-wide results and caveats: Relative to healthy donors, patients appeared to have naive, central memory and Treg TCRB repertoires that were more similar.

CDR1 and CDR2 from the germline V gene are SGHRS and YFSETQ. Trimming stripped 2 bases from V and 0 bases from J, with 6 bases between. The CDR3 runs 15 residues. TCRB transcripts that were expressed got sequenced, as all of the isolated RNA had been reverse transcribed. Method: immunoSEQ multiplex PCR; TCRdb's copy keeps in-frame clones and lacks some. This sample carries 850,000 to 900,000 clones, 15% to 20% of them seen once, and the ten largest clones take 0.02% to 0.03%. The sequencing sample was made of naive CD4+ T cells from blood. This receptor was identified in a woman between 18 and 29 years old in good health. The gene calls are TRBV5-1 and TRBJ2-6; no definite D call. The CDR3 nucleotides read TGCGCCAGCAGCTTCACGTACTCTGGGGCCAACGTCCTGACTTTC. Encoded protein: CASSFTYSGANVLTF.